One TCR beta chain is described in this entry. Its specificity is not known. These data belong to a study of OX40 agonist ivuxolimab in advanced cancers. Whole-study context: In this trial design, patients received ivuxolimab intravenously at 0.01 to 10 mg/kg every 2 weeks. Mean age about 60 years, range roughly 20 to 85; 82.7% male. General study points: Clonal expansion was among the lowest in partial responders at 0.1-3.0 mg/kg, especially CD8+. Fewer expanded clones were found on average in CD4+ than in CD8+ T cells.

Germline V gene data show CDR1 as LNHDA and CDR2 as SQIVND (reference sequence). The CDR3 contains 14 residues. V was trimmed by 5 bases and J by 0 bases, leaving 11 bases between them. Measured with immunoSEQ multiplex PCR; TCRdb has only the in-frame clones, and not every one. The sample contains 50,000 to 60,000 clones, more than 85% of which appear only once. The sequencing used CD4+ or CD8+ T cells sorted from blood, collected in a trial of the OX40 agonist ivuxolimab. The J gene is TRBJ2-7, the V gene TRBV19, with D tentatively TRBD2 (6 bases). The source is an adult with an advanced solid tumor such as melanoma, head and neck, liver or kidney cancer. CDR3 sequence (DNA): TGTGCCAGTAGTGGTGCGCGGGACTCCTACGAGCAGTACTTC. This encodes CASSGARDSYEQYF.